The entry below gives a single T cell receptor beta chain sequence along with its context. Its target is not known. Noted time point: week 35, safety follow-up. Every single dose of the vaccine, 300 ug of mutant IDH1 20-mer peptide, came with topical imiquimod. Trimming removed 0 bases at V and 4 bases at J, with 6 bases between. CDR1 and CDR2 (germline): MNHEY, SVGAGI. There are 13 residues in the CDR3. This sample stems from a study of a mutant IDH1 vaccine in newly diagnosed glioma. Sequenced by immunoSEQ multiplex PCR; TCRdb stores in-frame clones only, minus some. The data show about 40,000 clones, with roughly 80% seen just once and roughly 4.6% held by the top ten.

This specimen was PBMCs, taken from a glioma patient whose treatment included an IDH1 peptide vaccine. The chain uses TRBV6-5 and TRBJ1-2; D is possibly TRBD1 (5 bases). The sequence derives from a woman aged 50 to 60 with glioma. As DNA, the CDR3 is TGTGCCAGCAGTTACTCTGACAGCTATGGCTACACCTTC. Protein: CASSYSDSYGYTF.